This TCR beta chain comes out of a study of cytomegalovirus exposure and HLA in healthy donors. In the study overall: It was reported in a later analysis that the approximately 120 validation repertoires used the same platform as the approximately 670 first-cohort repertoires.

Study observations and caveats: Specificity of three CMV-associated chains for CMV antigens was verified in vitro. Most TCR sequences proved rare, with some public TCRs found in many donors.

Here immunoSEQ multiplex PCR was the method, and the copy in TCRdb shows in-frame clones only, minus some. The repertoire holds 150,000 to 250,000 clones, with around 80% as singletons. About this clone itself: Antigen specificity is unknown. In the same sample, other DNA sequences code for this CDR3.

The V gene's germline CDR1 is SGHTA and CDR2 FQGTGA. With 3 bases clipped from V and 3 bases from J, the junction kept 4 bases outside the gene matches. The CDR3 contains 14 residues. The sample consisted of PBMCs. The sequence came from a woman aged 25 to 45 in good health and CMV-seronegative. The chain employs TRBV7-3 and TRBJ2-5; 7 positions match TRBD1. CDR3: CASSLAGTEETQYF. The CDR3 region has the DNA TGTGCCAGCAGCTTGGCCGGGACAGAAGAGACCCAGTACTTC. The entire variable domain, with the rest obtained from reference TRBV7-3 and TRBJ2-5, is as follows: GAGVSQTPSNKVTEKGKYVELRCDPISGHTALYWYRQSLGQGPEFLIYFQGTGAADDSGLPNDRFFAVRPEGSVSTLKIQRTERGDSAVYLCASSLAGTEETQYFGPGTRLLVL.